This T cell receptor (beta chain) was retrieved from a study of pediatric ulcerative colitis (dated by TCRdb to about 2019). Regarding the research as a whole: Nine newly diagnosed, treatment-naive pediatric ulcerative colitis patients and a handful of non-IBD control children each provided paired blood and rectal samples. Study-wide findings and limitations: A couple of rectal CDR3 clonotypes were present in all ulcerative colitis patients and in none of the controls. Repertoires were derived from total lymphocyte DNA, so rare subsets such as regulatory T cells may have patterns not reflected. For technical reasons, substantially fewer templates were yielded by the blood samples of a couple of patients, and these blood samples were excluded from blood-rectal overlap analysis. With only a handful of individuals, the healthy control group was small. Clonal overlap between a subject's own blood and rectum was significantly greater in ulcerative colitis patients than in controls, which suggests more T cell trafficking to inflamed tissue. Features of the rectal repertoire distinguished controls, mild-moderate colitis patients and acute severe colitis patients, and in acute severe colitis, rectal diversity was reduced because of clonal expansions.

The germline V gene encodes CDR1 SGDLS and CDR2 YYNGEE. Counted from cysteine to phenylalanine, this CDR3 has 15 amino acids. This entry keeps only the CDR3 DNA: 45 bases, framed from base 1. Comment on this clone: There is no known antigen for this receptor. The junction does not match germline at one end; this may be a read error.

The control children had a colonoscopy because IBD was suspected, but their endoscopy was normal both macroscopically and histologically, and none were diagnosed with IBD within the following year. A blood sample was drawn at the time of the colonoscopy. The Wizard kit (Promega) was used to extract genomic DNA from the blood and intestinal samples. Rearranged CDR3 beta regions were amplified from genomic DNA with multiplex V and J primers using the immunoSEQ TRB Survey service. To keep depth equal across samples, survey-level sequencing depth of up to 500,000 reads per sample was applied. Libraries were purified and pooled, and sequencing was performed on Illumina technology. Turning to the authors' computational methods: immunoSEQ online tools were used for productive clonality, sample overlap, pairwise scatters, CDR3 beta length, V/D/J gene usage and productiveness. Alongside Shannon and Simpson indices, calculated diversity was computed as the number of unique rearrangements divided by total templates, multiplied by 100. Z-score normalized data were analyzed by principal component analysis with the R prcomp function and the ggbiplot package. Blood-rectal clonal overlap within each subject was quantified with Morisita's index. This immuneACCESS table, as held by TCRdb, lists in-frame sequences with V and J called but not all clones. Of the missing ones, under half trace to an unresolved V gene in checked studies; the others have no known cause. The DNA was the basis for D and trimming; V, J and clone size are from that table. The sample table records tens of thousands of clones; around 87% of these occur just once. The top ten clones comprise over 1.3% of the sample.

This clonotype was sampled from a boy between 10 and 17 years old who was a control in a study of pediatric ulcerative colitis. The sequenced material came from blood. The chain is encoded by TRBV9 joined to TRBJ1-4; 12 bases in between match TRBD1. The DNA sequence is given as TGTGCCAGCAGCGTAGATGGGACAGGGGGCGCTCCCTTAGTTTTT. This translates into CASSVDGTGGAPLVF.